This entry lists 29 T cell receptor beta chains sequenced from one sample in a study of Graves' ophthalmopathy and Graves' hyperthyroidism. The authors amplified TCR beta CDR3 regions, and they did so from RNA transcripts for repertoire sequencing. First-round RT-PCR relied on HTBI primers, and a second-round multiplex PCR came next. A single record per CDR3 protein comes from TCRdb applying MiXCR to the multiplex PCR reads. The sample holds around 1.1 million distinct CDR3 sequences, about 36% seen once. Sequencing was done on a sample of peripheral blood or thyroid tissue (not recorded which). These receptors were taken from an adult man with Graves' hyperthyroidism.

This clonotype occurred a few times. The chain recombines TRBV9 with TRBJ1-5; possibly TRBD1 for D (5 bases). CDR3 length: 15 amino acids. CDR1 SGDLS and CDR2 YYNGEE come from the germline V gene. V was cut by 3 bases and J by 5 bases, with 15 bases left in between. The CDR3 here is CASSAGGGLDQPQHF. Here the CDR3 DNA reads TGTGCCAGCAGCGCCGGGGGGGGGTTGGATCAGCCCCAGCATTTT.

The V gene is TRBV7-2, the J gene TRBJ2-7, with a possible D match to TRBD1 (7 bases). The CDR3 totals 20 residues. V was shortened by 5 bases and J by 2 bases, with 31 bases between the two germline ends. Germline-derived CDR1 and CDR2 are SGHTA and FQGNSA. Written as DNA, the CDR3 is TGTGCCAGCAGCGGTGAACGGAGGGGGCACCGGGACTTAAGTCCCTACGAGCAGTACTTC. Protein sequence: CASSGERRGHRDLSPYEQYF. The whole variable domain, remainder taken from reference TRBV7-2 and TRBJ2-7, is GAGVSQSPSNKVTEKGKDVELRCDPISGHTALYWYRQSLGQGLEFLIYFQGNSAPDKSGLPSDRFSAERTGGSVSTLTIQRTQQEDSAVYLCASSGERRGHRDLSPYEQYFGPGTRLTVT.

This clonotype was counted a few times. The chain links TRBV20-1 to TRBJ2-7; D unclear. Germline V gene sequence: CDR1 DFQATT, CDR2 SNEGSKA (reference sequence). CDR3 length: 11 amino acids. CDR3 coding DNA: TGCGTTAAAGGTAGTCCCTACGAGCAGTACTTC. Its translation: CVKGSPYEQYF.

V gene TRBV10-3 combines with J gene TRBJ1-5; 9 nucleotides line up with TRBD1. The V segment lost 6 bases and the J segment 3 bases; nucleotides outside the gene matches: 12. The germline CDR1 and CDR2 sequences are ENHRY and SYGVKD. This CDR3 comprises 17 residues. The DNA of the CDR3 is TGTGCCATCAGCGGACAGGGGATAGGGCGAGCCAATCAGCCCCAGCATTTT. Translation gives CAISGQGIGRANQPQHF.

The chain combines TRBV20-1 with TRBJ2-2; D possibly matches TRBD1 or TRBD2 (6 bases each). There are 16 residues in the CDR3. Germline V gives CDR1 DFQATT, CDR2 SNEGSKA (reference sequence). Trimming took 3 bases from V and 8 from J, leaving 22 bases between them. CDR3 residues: CSASVIVTGRRGELFF. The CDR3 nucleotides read TGCAGTGCTAGCGTAATCGTAACAGGGAGGAGAGGGGAGCTGTTTTTT.

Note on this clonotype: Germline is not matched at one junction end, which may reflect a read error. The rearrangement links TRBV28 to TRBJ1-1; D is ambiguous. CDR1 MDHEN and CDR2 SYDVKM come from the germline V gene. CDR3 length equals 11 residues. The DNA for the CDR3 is TGTGCCAGCAGTACCCGGTTAAACCATCTCTTT. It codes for CASSTRLNHLF. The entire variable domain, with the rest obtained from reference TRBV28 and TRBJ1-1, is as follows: DVKVTQSSRYLVKRTGEKVFLECVQDMDHENMFWYRQDPGLGLRLIYFSYDVKMKEKGDIPEGYSVSREKKERFSLILESASTNQTSMYLCASSTRLNHLFGQGTRLTVV.

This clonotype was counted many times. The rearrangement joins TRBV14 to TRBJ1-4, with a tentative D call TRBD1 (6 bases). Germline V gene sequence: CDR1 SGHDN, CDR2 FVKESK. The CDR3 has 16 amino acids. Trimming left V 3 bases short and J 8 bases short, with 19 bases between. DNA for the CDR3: TGTGCCAGCAGCCACCACGGGGGCCAGGTGCAAGAAAAACTGTTTTTT. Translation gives CASSHHGGQVQEKLFF. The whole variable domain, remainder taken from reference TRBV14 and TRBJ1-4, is EAGVTQFPSHSVIEKGQTVTLRCDPISGHDNLYWYRRVMGKEIKFLLHFVKESKQDESGMPNNRFLAERTGGTYSTLKVQPAELEDSGVYFCASSHHGGQVQEKLFFGSGTQLSVL.

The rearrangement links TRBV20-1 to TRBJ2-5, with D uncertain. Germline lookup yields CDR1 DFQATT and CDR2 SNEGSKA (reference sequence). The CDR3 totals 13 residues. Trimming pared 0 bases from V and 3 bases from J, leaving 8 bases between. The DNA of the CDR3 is TGCAGTGCTAGAGATAACAGTAAAGAGACCCAGTACTTC. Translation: CSARDNSKETQYF.

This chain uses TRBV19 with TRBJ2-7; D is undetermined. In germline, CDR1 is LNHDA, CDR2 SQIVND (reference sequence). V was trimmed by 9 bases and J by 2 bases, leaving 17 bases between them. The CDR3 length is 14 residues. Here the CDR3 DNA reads TGTGCCAGCAGCTTAGAAGGGATGACCTACGAGCAGTACTTC. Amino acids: CASSLEGMTYEQYF.

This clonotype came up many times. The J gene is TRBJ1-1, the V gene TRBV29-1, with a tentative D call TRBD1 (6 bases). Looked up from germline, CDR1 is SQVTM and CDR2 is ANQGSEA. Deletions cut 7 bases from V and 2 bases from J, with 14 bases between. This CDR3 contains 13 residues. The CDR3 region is CSARPGANTEAFF. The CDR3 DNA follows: TGCAGCGCCCGCCCAGGGGCAAACACTGAAGCTTTCTTT.

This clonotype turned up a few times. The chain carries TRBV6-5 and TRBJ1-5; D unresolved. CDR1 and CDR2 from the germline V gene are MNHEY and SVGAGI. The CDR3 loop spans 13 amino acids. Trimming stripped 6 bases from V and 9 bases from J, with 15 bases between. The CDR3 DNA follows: TGTGCCAGCAGCCCCGACGCCCTACGGCCCCAGCATTTT. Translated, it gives CASSPDALRPQHF.

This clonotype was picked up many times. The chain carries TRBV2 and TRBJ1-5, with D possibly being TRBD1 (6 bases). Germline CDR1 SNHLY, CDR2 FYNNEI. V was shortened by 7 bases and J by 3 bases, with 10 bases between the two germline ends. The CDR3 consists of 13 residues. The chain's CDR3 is CASTGTHNQPQHF. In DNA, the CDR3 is TGTGCCAGCACAGGGACACACAATCAGCCCCAGCATTTT.

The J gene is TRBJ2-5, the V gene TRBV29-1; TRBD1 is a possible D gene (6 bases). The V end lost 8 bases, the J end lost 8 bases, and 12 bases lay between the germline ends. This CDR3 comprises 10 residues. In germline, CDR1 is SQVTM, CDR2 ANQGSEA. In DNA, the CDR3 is TGCAGCTTGAGGGGGACAACCCAGTACTTC. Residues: CSLRGTTQYF. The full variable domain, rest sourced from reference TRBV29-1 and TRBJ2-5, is SAVISQKPSRDICQRGTSLTIQCQVDSQVTMMFWYRQQPGQSLTLIATANQGSEATYESGFVIDKFPISRPNLTFSTLTVSNMSPEDSSIYLCSLRGTTQYFGPGTRLLVL.

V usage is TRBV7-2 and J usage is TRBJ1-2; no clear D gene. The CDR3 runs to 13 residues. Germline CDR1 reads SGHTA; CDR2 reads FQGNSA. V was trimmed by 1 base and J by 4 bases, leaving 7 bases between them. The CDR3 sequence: CASSLDWTYGYTF. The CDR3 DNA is TGTGCCAGCAGCTTAGACTGGACCTATGGCTACACCTTC.

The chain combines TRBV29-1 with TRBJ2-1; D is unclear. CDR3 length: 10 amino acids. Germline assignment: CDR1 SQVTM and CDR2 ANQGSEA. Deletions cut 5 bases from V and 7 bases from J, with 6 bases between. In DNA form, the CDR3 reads TGCAGCGTTCTCTTGAATGAGCAGTTCTTC. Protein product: CSVLLNEQFF.

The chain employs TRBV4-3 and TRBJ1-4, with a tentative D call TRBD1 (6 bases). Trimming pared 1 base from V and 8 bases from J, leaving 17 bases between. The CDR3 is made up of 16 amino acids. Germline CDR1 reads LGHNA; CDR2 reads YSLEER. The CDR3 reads CASSQGLVGAREKLFF. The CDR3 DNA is TGCGCCAGCAGCCAAGGGTTGGTGGGGGCTAGGGAAAAACTGTTTTTT.

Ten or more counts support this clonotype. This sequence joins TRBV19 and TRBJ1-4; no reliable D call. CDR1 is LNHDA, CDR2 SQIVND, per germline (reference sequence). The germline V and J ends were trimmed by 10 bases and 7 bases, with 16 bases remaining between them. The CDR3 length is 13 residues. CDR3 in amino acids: CAISDTEGEKLFF. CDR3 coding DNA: TGTGCCATCTCAGACACCGAGGGTGAAAAACTGTTTTTT.

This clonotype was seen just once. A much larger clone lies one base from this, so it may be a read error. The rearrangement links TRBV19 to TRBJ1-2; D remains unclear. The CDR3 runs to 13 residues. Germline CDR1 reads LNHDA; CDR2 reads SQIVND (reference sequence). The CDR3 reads CASGISGNYGYTF. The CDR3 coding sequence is TGTGCCAGTGGTATTTCAGGCAACTATGGCTACACCTTC.

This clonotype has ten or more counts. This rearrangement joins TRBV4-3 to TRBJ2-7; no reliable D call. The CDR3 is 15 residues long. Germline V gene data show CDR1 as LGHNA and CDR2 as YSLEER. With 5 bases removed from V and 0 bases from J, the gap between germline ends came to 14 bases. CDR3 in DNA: TGCGCCAGCAGCGCCACGGCGAGCAGCTCCTACGAGCAGTACTTC. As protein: CASSATASSSYEQYF.

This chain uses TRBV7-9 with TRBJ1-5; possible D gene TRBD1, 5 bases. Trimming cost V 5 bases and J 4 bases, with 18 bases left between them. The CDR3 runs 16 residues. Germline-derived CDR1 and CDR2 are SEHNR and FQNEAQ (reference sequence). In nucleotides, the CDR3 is TGTGCCAGCAGCCAGGACCCCCCGGGACCTAATCAGCCCCAGCATTTT. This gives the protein CASSQDPPGPNQPQHF.

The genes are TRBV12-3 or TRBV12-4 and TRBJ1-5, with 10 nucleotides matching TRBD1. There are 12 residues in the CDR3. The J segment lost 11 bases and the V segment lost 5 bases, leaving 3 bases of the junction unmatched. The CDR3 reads CASSGQGETQHF. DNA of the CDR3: TGTGCCAGCAGTGGACAGGGGGAGACCCAGCATTTT.

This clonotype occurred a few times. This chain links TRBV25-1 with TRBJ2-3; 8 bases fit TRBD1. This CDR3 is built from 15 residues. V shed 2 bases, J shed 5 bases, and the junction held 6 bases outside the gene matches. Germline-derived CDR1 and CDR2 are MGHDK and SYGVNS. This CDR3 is CASSESRGQVDTQYF. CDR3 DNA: TGTGCCAGCAGTGAAAGCAGGGGGCAGGTAGATACGCAGTATTTT.

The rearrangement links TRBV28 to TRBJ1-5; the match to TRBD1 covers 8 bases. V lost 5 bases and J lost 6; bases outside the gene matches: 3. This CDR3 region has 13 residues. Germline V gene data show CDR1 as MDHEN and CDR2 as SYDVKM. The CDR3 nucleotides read TGTGCCAGCAGTGCAGGGGGCGTTCAGCCCCAGCATTTT. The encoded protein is CASSAGGVQPQHF.

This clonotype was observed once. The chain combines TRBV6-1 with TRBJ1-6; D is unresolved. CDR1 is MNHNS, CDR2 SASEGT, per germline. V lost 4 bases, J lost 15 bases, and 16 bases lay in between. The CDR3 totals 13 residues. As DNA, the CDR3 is TGTGCCAGCAGTGCGGTTATCGTGTTTGGCCTCCACTTT. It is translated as CASSAVIVFGLHF.

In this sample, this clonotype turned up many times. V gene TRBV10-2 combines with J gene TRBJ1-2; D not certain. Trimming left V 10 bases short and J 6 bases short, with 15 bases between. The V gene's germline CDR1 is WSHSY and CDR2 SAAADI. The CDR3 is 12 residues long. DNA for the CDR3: TGCGCCATACTTACCCCGGCGAATGGCTACACCTTC. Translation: CAILTPANGYTF.

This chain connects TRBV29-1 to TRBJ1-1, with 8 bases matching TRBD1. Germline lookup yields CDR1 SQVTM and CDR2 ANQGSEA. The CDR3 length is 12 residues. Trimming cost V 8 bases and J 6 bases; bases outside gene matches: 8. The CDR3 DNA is TGCAGCACCCGACAGGGGAGGCCTGAAGCTTTCTTT. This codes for CSTRQGRPEAFF.

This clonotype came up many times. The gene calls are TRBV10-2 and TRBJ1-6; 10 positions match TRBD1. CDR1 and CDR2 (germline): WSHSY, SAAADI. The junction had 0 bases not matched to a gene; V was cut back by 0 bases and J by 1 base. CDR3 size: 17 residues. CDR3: CASSESGQGSYNSPLHF. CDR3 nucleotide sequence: TGCGCCAGCAGTGAGTCGGGACAGGGGTCCTATAATTCACCCCTCCACTTT.

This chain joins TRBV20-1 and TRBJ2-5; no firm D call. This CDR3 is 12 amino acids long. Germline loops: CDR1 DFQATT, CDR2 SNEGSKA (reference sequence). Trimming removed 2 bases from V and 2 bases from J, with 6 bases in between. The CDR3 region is CSARRRQETQYF. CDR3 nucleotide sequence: TGCAGTGCTAGACGCCGACAAGAGACCCAGTACTTC.

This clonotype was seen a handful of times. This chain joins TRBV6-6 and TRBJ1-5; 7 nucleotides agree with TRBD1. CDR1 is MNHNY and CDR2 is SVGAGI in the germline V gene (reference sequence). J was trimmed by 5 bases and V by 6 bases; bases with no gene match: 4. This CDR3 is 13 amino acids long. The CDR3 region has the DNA TGTGCCAGCAGAGGGGACAGATATCAGCCCCAGCATTTT. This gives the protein CASRGDRYQPQHF.